What follows are 32 T cell receptor beta chains derived from one specimen sequenced in a study of cytomegalovirus exposure and HLA in healthy donors. Some clones are missing from TCRdb's copy, which holds only in-frame ones; the method was immunoSEQ multiplex PCR. The table records approximately 130,000 clones, more than 75% of them present only once. Specimen: PBMCs. These receptors were obtained from a woman aged 25 to 39 in good health and CMV-seronegative.

This sequence joins TRBV27 and TRBJ2-7; 10 bases map to TRBD2. V shed 3 bases, J shed 0 bases, and the junction held 2 bases outside the gene matches. The CDR3 runs 15 residues. Germline-derived CDR1 and CDR2 are MNHEY and SMNVEV (reference sequence). The CDR3 nucleotides are TGTGCCAGCAGTTTTGGACTAGCGGACTCCTACGAGCAGTACTTC. The encoded protein is CASSFGLADSYEQYF.

This clone was found once. The chain couples TRBV2 to TRBJ2-1; D might be TRBD1 (6 bases). The V gene's germline CDR1 is SNHLY and CDR2 FYNNEI. The V end lost 9 bases, the J end lost 4 bases, and 10 bases lay between the germline ends. The CDR3 has 12 residues. In DNA form, the CDR3 reads TGTGCCAGACGCGGACAGTACAATGAGCAGTTCTTC. Translation: CARRGQYNEQFF.

The chain has TRBV4-2 and TRBJ2-7; unclear D gene. Trimming removed 2 bases from V and 5 bases from J, with 13 bases in between. The germline gives CDR1 LGHNA, CDR2 YNFKEQ. The CDR3 is 14 amino acids. In nucleotides, the CDR3 is TGTGCCAGCAGCCAATTACCGGGTTTGGACGAGCAGTACTTC. It specifies CASSQLPGLDEQYF.

V and J are TRBV10-2 and TRBJ2-5, with D unclear. V was pared by 4 bases and J by 4 bases, with 16 bases between. Per germline, CDR1 WSHSY and CDR2 SAAADI. The CDR3 consists of 15 residues. The CDR3 sequence is CASSGPPEIGETQYF. For the CDR3, the DNA is TGCGCCAGCAGTGGCCCACCGGAGATTGGAGAGACCCAGTACTTC.

This rearrangement joins TRBV2 to TRBJ1-5; a possible D gene is TRBD1 (6 bases). With 5 bases removed from V and 6 bases from J, the gap between germline ends came to 17 bases. Germline V gene data show CDR1 as SNHLY and CDR2 as FYNNEI. The CDR3 has 15 residues. DNA for the CDR3: TGTGCCAGCAGTATCTCCTGGGACATTTTTCAGCCCCAGCATTTT. It specifies CASSISWDIFQPQHF.

The genes are TRBV7-3 and TRBJ2-1; D is unclear. The germline V gene encodes CDR1 SGHTA and CDR2 FQGTGA. The V end lost 2 bases, the J end lost 0 bases, and 8 bases lay between the germline ends. The CDR3 is 15 amino acids. CDR3 in amino acids: CASSLGTFSYNEQFF. DNA of the CDR3: TGTGCCAGCAGCTTAGGTACTTTCTCCTACAATGAGCAGTTCTTC.

This rearrangement joins TRBV27 to TRBJ2-1; TRBD2 aligns across 7 bases. V shed 5 bases and J 0 bases; nucleotides not matched to a gene: 16. The V gene's germline CDR1 is MNHEY and CDR2 SMNVEV (reference sequence). This CDR3 has 19 amino acids. The CDR3 DNA reads as TGTGCCAGCAGTGCCGGGGGGAGGGGACCGGAGAGCTCCTACAATGAGCAGTTCTTC. This gives the protein CASSAGGRGPESSYNEQFF.

A few counts support this clone. The chain recombines TRBV4-1 with TRBJ2-5; 9 bases fit TRBD2. CDR1 MGHRA and CDR2 YSYEKL come from the germline V gene. The CDR3 contains 16 residues. J was trimmed by 5 bases and V by 0 bases; bases with no gene match: 7. For the CDR3, the DNA is TGCGCCAGCAGCCAAGATATCAGCGGGGGGATGGAGACCCAGTACTTC. Protein sequence: CASSQDISGGMETQYF.

The chain joins TRBV6-1 to TRBJ2-1, with 8 bases matching TRBD2. J gave up 0 bases and V 4 bases, and 5 bases lay outside the gene matches. The germline CDR1 and CDR2 sequences are MNHNS and SASEGT. The CDR3 consists of 16 residues. CDR3 amino acids: CASSGTSSSSYNEQFF. Here the CDR3 DNA reads TGTGCCAGCAGTGGGACTAGCTCGAGCTCCTACAATGAGCAGTTCTTC.

The V gene is TRBV10-3, the J gene TRBJ2-2; 9 nucleotides align to TRBD1. Germline CDR1 and CDR2: ENHRY and SYGVKD. CDR3 length equals 12 residues. CDR3 amino acids: CGTGADTGELFF. For the CDR3, the DNA is TGTGGGACAGGGGCAGACACCGGGGAGCTGTTTTTT.

CDR3 sequence: CAISVGQDGYEQYF. As DNA, the CDR3 is TGTGCCATCAGTGTAGGTCAGGATGGGTACGAGCAGTACTTC. V gene TRBV10-3 combines with J gene TRBJ2-7, with D uncertain. CDR3 length: 14 amino acids. Germline assignment: CDR1 ENHRY and CDR2 SYGVKD. The germline V and J ends were trimmed by 4 bases and 4 bases, with 14 bases remaining between them.

J is TRBJ1-1 and V is TRBV7-8; the match to TRBD1 covers 8 bases. This CDR3 is built from 15 residues. V was clipped by 1 base and J by 5 bases; unmatched bases: 6. Germline CDR1 SGHVS, CDR2 FQNEAQ. The CDR3 DNA is TGTGCCAGCAGCTTAGGACAGGGGATGTGGACTGAAGCTTTCTTT. It codes for CASSLGQGMWTEAFF.

The chain combines TRBV6-4 with TRBJ1-1; a weak D match, TRBD1 (6 bases). CDR1 and CDR2 (germline): MRHNA, SNTAGT. The CDR3 length is 17 residues. Deletions cut 5 bases from V and 0 bases from J, with 19 bases between. The CDR3 spells CASSPLKGDGMNTEAFF. The CDR3 region has the DNA TGTGCCAGCAGTCCCCTTAAGGGGGACGGGATGAACACTGAAGCTTTCTTT.

The chain couples TRBV30 to TRBJ1-4; 8 bases match TRBD1. After removal of 7 bases from V and 6 bases from J, the junction contained 10 bases not matched to a gene. Looked up from germline, CDR1 is GTSNPN and CDR2 is SVGIG (reference sequence). The CDR3 runs 14 residues. This chain's CDR3 is CASSDRQGYEKLFF. In DNA form, the CDR3 reads TGTGCCTCCTCAGATCGACAGGGGTATGAAAAACTGTTTTTT.

The chain carries TRBV18 and TRBJ2-3, with D possibly matching TRBD2 (6 bases). The CDR3 is 14 amino acids. V lost 6 bases, J lost 1 base, and 11 bases lay in between. The germline gives CDR1 KGHSH, CDR2 LQKENI. The CDR3 nucleotides are TGTGCCAGCTCCCGGGGGTCGGGCACAGATACGCAGTATTTT. It is translated as CASSRGSGTDTQYF. Together with reference TRBV18 and TRBJ2-3, the CDR3 gives the full variable domain: NAGVMQNPRHLVRRRGQEARLRCSPMKGHSHVYWYRQLPEEGLKFMVYLQKENIIDESGMPKERFSAEFPKEGPSILRIQQVVRGDSAAYFCASSRGSGTDTQYFGPGTRLTVL.

J is TRBJ1-5 and V is TRBV7-2; no definite D call. V lost 0 bases to trimming and J lost 4 bases, with 13 bases between them. The germline gives CDR1 SGHTA, CDR2 FQGNSA. The length of the CDR3 is 16 residues. The CDR3 bases are TGTGCCAGCAGCTTAGCCCCACTTGGAGGGAATCAGCCCCAGCATTTT. This codes for CASSLAPLGGNQPQHF.

The CDR3 DNA is TGTGCCAGCAGTGAACTAGCGGGGGTTACAGATACGCAGTATTTT. Encoded protein: CASSELAGVTDTQYF. The chain recombines TRBV6-1 with TRBJ2-3, with TRBD2 matching over 10 bases. The length of the CDR3 is 15 residues. The V segment lost 2 bases and the J segment 3 bases; nucleotides outside the gene matches: 2. Germline V gene lookup returns CDR1 MNHNS and CDR2 SASEGT.

This chain joins TRBV4-3 and TRBJ2-3; 8 bases map to TRBD2. The CDR3 has 13 residues. Germline values: CDR1 LGHNA, CDR2 YSLEER. J was trimmed by 2 bases and V by 8 bases; bases with no gene match: 3. The CDR3, as DNA: TGCGCCAGCCGAGCGGGGGCCACAGATACGCAGTATTTT. Its protein product is CASRAGATDTQYF.

This chain uses TRBV7-3 with TRBJ1-2, with 9 bases that match TRBD1. The trim removed 5 bases at V and 8 bases at J, leaving 9 bases unmatched. The CDR3 totals 14 residues. Germline loops: CDR1 SGHTA, CDR2 FQGTGA. Here the CDR3 DNA reads TGTGCCAGCAGCCCGGACAGGGGAGTAGGGGGCTACACCTTC. Protein product: CASSPDRGVGGYTF.

Details on this clone: A much larger clone differs by one base, so this may be a read error. The genes are TRBV7-3 and TRBJ2-7; the match to TRBD2 covers 7 bases. The germline V gene encodes CDR1 SGHTA and CDR2 FQGTGA. V gave up 5 bases and J gave up 3 bases; unmatched junction bases: 13. This CDR3 region has 16 residues. CDR3 bases: TGTGCCAGCAGCCCCCCCTGGCGGGAGAAGGGCTACGAGCAGTACTTC. Its protein product is CASSPPWREKGYEQYF.

A single count supports this clone. The CDR3 here is CASHRGDSNQPQHF. The CDR3 DNA reads as TGTGCCAGCCACCGGGGGGATAGCAATCAGCCCCAGCATTTT. The chain uses TRBV2 and TRBJ1-5; perhaps TRBD1 as D (5 bases). This CDR3 comprises 14 residues. The ends were cut back, 8 bases at V and 0 bases at J, with 11 bases in the middle. Germline V gene sequence: CDR1 SNHLY, CDR2 FYNNEI.

This chain connects TRBV23-1 to TRBJ1-5, with 9 bases identical to TRBD1. TRBV23-1 is classed as an ORF, of uncertain function. Trimming removed 3 bases from V and 4 bases from J; junction bases left unmatched: 7. The CDR3 sequence is 16 residues long. The CDR3 reads CASSQPGTGKNQPQHF. The CDR3 region has the DNA TGCGCCAGCAGTCAGCCGGGGACAGGGAAGAATCAGCCCCAGCATTTT.

The chain couples TRBV7-2 to TRBJ1-3; 7 bases match TRBD1. Per the germline V gene, CDR1 is SGHTA and CDR2 is FQGNSA. The junction had 8 bases not matched to a gene; V was cut back by 1 base and J by 2 bases. This CDR3 has 17 residues. The CDR3 region is CASSLDRAGTAGNTIYF. The DNA of the CDR3 is TGTGCCAGCAGCTTAGACCGTGCCGGGACAGCTGGAAACACCATATATTTT.

This chain links TRBV7-9 with TRBJ1-6, with D perhaps matching TRBD1 (5 bases). The germline V and J ends were trimmed by 5 bases and 0 bases, with 11 bases remaining between them. The CDR3 extends over 16 amino acids. From germline, CDR1 is SEHNR and CDR2 FQNEAQ (reference sequence). The CDR3 DNA reads TGTGCCAGCAGCGCCCAGGGAAGCTCCTATAATTCACCCCTCCACTTT. Its protein is CASSAQGSSYNSPLHF.

The gene calls are TRBV27 and TRBJ2-4, with 9 bases that match TRBD2. Germline assignment: CDR1 MNHEY and CDR2 SMNVEV (reference sequence). The CDR3 loop spans 15 amino acids. Trimming at V came to 3 bases and at J to 6 bases, leaving 6 bases not matched to a gene. CDR3 region: CASSFGAGGVNIQYF. As DNA, the CDR3 is TGTGCCAGCAGTTTTGGGGCGGGGGGGGTAAACATTCAGTACTTC.

The chain carries TRBV10-3 and TRBJ1-2; D perhaps matches TRBD1 (6 bases). The V end was cut by 7 bases, the J end by 0 bases, with 9 bases between. Germline values: CDR1 ENHRY, CDR2 SYGVKD. This CDR3 has 13 residues. The CDR3 coding sequence is TGTGCCATCACAGGGGTCCCTAACTATGGCTACACCTTC. Amino acids: CAITGVPNYGYTF.

The V call is TRBV15, the J call TRBJ1-5; TRBD1 matches at 7 bases. In germline, CDR1 is LNHNV, CDR2 YYDKDF (reference sequence). This CDR3 spans 16 amino acids. V trimming: 5 bases; J trimming: 2 bases; junction bases outside the gene matches: 9. CDR3 sequence: CATSVGGAVGNQPQHF. The DNA for the CDR3 is TGTGCCACCAGCGTAGGGGGCGCGGTTGGCAATCAGCCCCAGCATTTT.

The CDR3 protein is CASSSGWISGNTIYF. The CDR3 coding sequence is TGTGCCAGCAGCTCAGGGTGGATCTCTGGAAACACCATATATTTT. V and J are TRBV9 and TRBJ1-3; TRBD1 is a possible D gene (5 bases). V shed 4 bases and J shed 0 bases, with 11 bases lying between them. Germline CDR1 reads SGDLS; CDR2 reads YYNGEE. The CDR3 covers 15 residues.

The V and J genes are TRBV7-6 and TRBJ2-1; D unresolved. Trimming stripped 5 bases from V and 9 bases from J, with 11 bases between. The CDR3 extends over 12 amino acids. CDR1 SGHVS and CDR2 FNYEAQ come from the germline V gene. The CDR3 region is CASSPRHGEQFF. The CDR3 nucleotides are TGTGCCAGCAGCCCCAGGCACGGTGAGCAGTTCTTC. Full variable domain (outside the CDR3, taken from reference TRBV7-6 and TRBJ2-1): GAGVSQSPRYKVTKRGQDVALRCDPISGHVSLYWYRQALGQGPEFLTYFNYEAQQDKSGLPNDRFSAERPEGSISTLTIQRTEQRDSAMYRCASSPRHGEQFFGPGTRLTVL.

The chain carries TRBV6-5 and TRBJ1-2, with 9 nucleotides matching TRBD1. After removal of 2 bases from V and 5 bases from J, the junction contained 3 bases not matched to a gene. This CDR3 contains 14 residues. The germline V gene encodes CDR1 MNHEY and CDR2 SVGAGI. The CDR3 loop reads CASSYDRGEYGYTF. The CDR3 nucleotides read TGTGCCAGCAGTTACGACAGGGGGGAATATGGCTACACCTTC.

The chain carries TRBV5-1 and TRBJ2-1, with D maybe TRBD1 (7 bases). CDR1 SGHRS and CDR2 YFSETQ come from the germline V gene. This CDR3 comprises 17 residues. Trimming stripped 0 bases from V and 4 bases from J, with 17 bases between. The CDR3: CASSLATGRGDYNEQFF. CDR3 DNA sequence: TGCGCCAGCAGCTTGGCCACTGGCAGGGGGGATTACAATGAGCAGTTCTTC.

This chain uses TRBV11-2 with TRBJ1-1; D is uncertain. The germline CDR1 and CDR2 sequences are SGHAT and FQNNGV. Trimming took 1 base from V and 1 from J, leaving 13 bases between them. The CDR3 loop spans 16 amino acids. CDR3 sequence reads: CASSLGTALSNTEAFF. The CDR3 coding sequence is TGTGCCAGCAGCTTAGGAACAGCTTTATCGAACACTGAAGCTTTCTTT.